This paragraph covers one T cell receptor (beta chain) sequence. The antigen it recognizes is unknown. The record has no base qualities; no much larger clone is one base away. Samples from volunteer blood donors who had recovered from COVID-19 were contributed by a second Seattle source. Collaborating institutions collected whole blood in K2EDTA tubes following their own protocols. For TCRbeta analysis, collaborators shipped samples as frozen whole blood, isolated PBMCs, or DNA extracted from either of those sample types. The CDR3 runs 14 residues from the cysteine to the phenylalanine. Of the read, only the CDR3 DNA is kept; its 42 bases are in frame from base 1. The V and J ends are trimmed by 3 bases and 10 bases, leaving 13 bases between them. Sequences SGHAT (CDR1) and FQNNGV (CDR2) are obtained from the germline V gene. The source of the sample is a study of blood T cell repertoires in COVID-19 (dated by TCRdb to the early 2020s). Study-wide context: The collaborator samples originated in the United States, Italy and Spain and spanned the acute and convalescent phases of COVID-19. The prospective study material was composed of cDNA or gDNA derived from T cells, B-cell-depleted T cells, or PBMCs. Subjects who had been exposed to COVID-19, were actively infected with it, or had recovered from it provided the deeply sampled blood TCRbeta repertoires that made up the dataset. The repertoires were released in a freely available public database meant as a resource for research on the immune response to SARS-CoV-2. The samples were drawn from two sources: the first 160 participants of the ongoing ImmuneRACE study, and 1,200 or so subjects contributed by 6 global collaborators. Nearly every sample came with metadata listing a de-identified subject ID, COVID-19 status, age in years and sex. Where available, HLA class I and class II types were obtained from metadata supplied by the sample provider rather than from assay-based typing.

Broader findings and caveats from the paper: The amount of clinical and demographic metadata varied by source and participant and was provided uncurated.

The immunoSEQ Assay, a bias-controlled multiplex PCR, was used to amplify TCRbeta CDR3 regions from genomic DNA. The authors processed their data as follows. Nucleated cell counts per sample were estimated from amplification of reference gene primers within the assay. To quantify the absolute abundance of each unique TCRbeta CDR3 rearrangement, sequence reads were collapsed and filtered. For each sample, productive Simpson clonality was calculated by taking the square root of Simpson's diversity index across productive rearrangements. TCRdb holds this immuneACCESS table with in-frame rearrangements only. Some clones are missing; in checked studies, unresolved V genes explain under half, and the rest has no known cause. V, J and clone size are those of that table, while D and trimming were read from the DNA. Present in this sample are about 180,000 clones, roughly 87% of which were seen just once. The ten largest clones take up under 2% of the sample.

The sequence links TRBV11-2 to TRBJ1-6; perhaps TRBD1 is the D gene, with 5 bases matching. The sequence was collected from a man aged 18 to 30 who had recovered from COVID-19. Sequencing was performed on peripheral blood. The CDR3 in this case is CASSLYRGHSPLHF. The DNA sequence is TGTGCCAGCAGCTTGTATAGGGGCCACTCACCCCTCCACTTT.